This T cell receptor (beta chain) was retrieved from a study of blood T cells in healthy people across ages. The second PCR ran roughly 6 to 12 cycles with a sample-barcoded 5' primer and J-beta primers. Tagging of each cDNA molecule was performed by a template-switch adaptor with 12 random nucleotides. From the 5' RACE reads, TCRdb called clonotypes with MiXCR, one entry per CDR3 protein. This sample carries almost 550,000 distinct CDR3 sequences, about 25% of them seen once, and the ten largest clones take just over 8.5%. This clonotype was picked up a small number of times. These data are also associated with another study on T cells of mothers and their children.

The sequenced sample consisted of blood. The receptor was derived from a boy between 10 and 17 years old in good health.

CDR3: CASSFGSDEKLFF. The CDR3 DNA sequence: TGTGCCAGCAGCTTTGGGTCAGATGAAAAACTGTTTTTT. V and J are TRBV5-6 and TRBJ1-4, with no clear D. Trimming cost V 2 bases and J 6 bases, with 8 bases left between them. The CDR3 runs 13 residues. The germline V gene encodes CDR1 SGHDT and CDR2 YYEEEE.